What follows is one T cell receptor beta chain and its context. Its antigen is as yet unknown. The data were taken from a study of shared clonotypes between healthy human individuals. Study outcomes and limitations: Sampling included only blood; tissue repertoires likely differ. Larger estimated richness was generally seen in naive subsets than in memory subsets.

Germline assignment: CDR1 SGHVS and CDR2 FQNEAQ. With 5 bases removed from V and 3 bases from J, the gap between germline ends came to 17 bases. This CDR3 comprises 16 residues. The input for sorted-subset replicate PCRs was roughly 180 ng DNA, about 29,000 T cell genomes. Clones were sequenced by immunoSEQ multiplex PCR, and TCRdb holds only the in-frame ones, with some missing. The data show about 2.4 million clones, over 85% seen once. The sample was naive CD4+ T cells from PBMCs. Subset noted: CD45RA+ positively selected. The V call is TRBV7-8, the J call TRBJ2-1; weak D call: TRBD1 (6 bases). The source is a man younger than 35 in good health. Some clones in this sample may be carry-over from other donors' samples. The CDR3 loop is CASSPRARGGYNEQFF. DNA of the CDR3: TGTGCCAGCAGCCCGCGGGCCCGAGGGGGCTACAATGAGCAGTTCTTC.